This T cell receptor (beta chain) was recorded in a study of PD-1 blockade in classical Hodgkin lymphoma. Clones were sequenced by immunoSEQ multiplex PCR, and TCRdb holds only the in-frame ones, with some missing. The sample includes 90,000 to 130,000 clones, 80% to 90% of them seen just once. With 1 base removed from V and 8 bases from J, the gap between germline ends came to 14 bases. Germline loops: CDR1 SGHTA, CDR2 FQGNSA. This CDR3 region has 14 residues. Relapse after autologous stem cell transplantation occurred in every patient, and brentuximab vedotin exposure varied. The gene calls are TRBV7-2 and TRBJ1-2, with D hard to call. The sequencing used peripheral blood mononuclear cells (PBMCs), collected before the second cycle of nivolumab. This receptor was obtained from a human donor with classical Hodgkin lymphoma. In DNA form, the CDR3 reads TGTGCCAGCAGCTTAGGAGGTGGGTTCGGCGGCTACACCTTC. Translating gives CASSLGGGFGGYTF.